This is a list of T cell receptor beta chains from one sample in a study of CD8+CD57+ T cells in acquired aplastic anemia. TCRdb independently ran MiXCR on the reads; one entry per CDR3 protein. The sample lists hundreds of thousands of distinct CDR3 sequences, around 30% occurring once. Material for sequencing was sorted CD4+, CD8+, or CD8+CD57+ T cells (not recorded which) from PBMCs. The source is a human donor with aplastic anemia. Each CDR3 is given with its conserved first and last residue. D genes are given only for firm matches. Clone size appears in some rows only: once, few, many, or a class for an expanded clone.

v_gene: TRBV6-5
j_gene: TRBJ1-2
d_gene: NA
abundance: few
CDR3nt: TGTGCCAGCAGTTCACAGAGTAACTATGGCTACACCTTC
CDR3aa: CASSSQSNYGYTF

v_gene: TRBV7-7
j_gene: TRBJ2-1
d_gene: NA
abundance: NA
CDR3nt: TGTGCTAGCAGCTCACCAGGGAATGAGCAGTTCTTC
CDR3aa: CASSSPGNEQFF

v_gene: TRBV12-3/TRBV12-4
j_gene: TRBJ2-7
d_gene: NA
abundance: few
CDR3nt: TGTGCCAGCAGTTTACGGTTTCGTGGCACCTCCTACGAGCAGTACTTC
CDR3aa: CASSLRFRGTSYEQYF

v_gene: TRBV11-2
j_gene: TRBJ2-2
d_gene: TRBD2
abundance: NA
CDR3nt: TGTGCCAGCAGCTTGACTAGCGGAACCGGGGAGCTGTTTTTT
CDR3aa: CASSLTSGTGELFF

v_gene: TRBV25-1
j_gene: TRBJ1-1
d_gene: TRBD1
abundance: NA
CDR3nt: TGTGCCAGCATCTACAGGGGGCCGGACACTGAAGCTTTCTTT
CDR3aa: CASIYRGPDTEAFF

v_gene: TRBV19
j_gene: TRBJ1-2
d_gene: NA
abundance: many
CDR3nt: TGTGCCAGTAGTATAGATACACAGAACTATGGCTACACCTTC
CDR3aa: CASSIDTQNYGYTF

v_gene: TRBV29-1
j_gene: TRBJ1-5
d_gene: NA
abundance: many
CDR3nt: TGCAGCGTCGAGTCGGTAGGGGGTCAGCCCCAGCATTTT
CDR3aa: CSVESVGGQPQHF

v_gene: TRBV2
j_gene: TRBJ1-1
d_gene: TRBD1
abundance: NA
CDR3nt: TGTGCCAGCAGCCCTACAGGGGTTTACACTGAAGCTTTCTTT
CDR3aa: CASSPTGVYTEAFF

v_gene: TRBV11-1
j_gene: TRBJ2-1
d_gene: TRBD2
abundance: NA
CDR3nt: TGTGCCAGCAGCTTAGGGGCGGGAGGCTCCTACAATGAGCAGTTCTTC
CDR3aa: CASSLGAGGSYNEQFF

v_gene: TRBV10-3
j_gene: TRBJ2-7
d_gene: NA
abundance: once
CDR3nt: TGTGCCATGGGGGGTCCCGGGACAGAGGACGAGCAGTGCTTC
CDR3aa: CAMGGPGTEDEQCF

v_gene: TRBV11-2
j_gene: TRBJ2-3
d_gene: TRBD2
abundance: many
CDR3nt: TGTGCCAGCAGCTCTGGATCCGGGACTAGGTATACGCAGTATTTT
CDR3aa: CASSSGSGTRYTQYF

v_gene: TRBV24-1
j_gene: TRBJ1-5
d_gene: NA
abundance: many
CDR3nt: TGTGCCACCAGTGATTCAGGGGCGCATCAGCCCCAGCATTTT
CDR3aa: CATSDSGAHQPQHF

v_gene: TRBV11-2
j_gene: TRBJ1-5
d_gene: TRBD1
abundance: few
CDR3nt: TGTGCCAGCAGCTTAGGTCGAACAGGGGCCAATCAGCCCCAGCATTTT
CDR3aa: CASSLGRTGANQPQHF

v_gene: TRBV6-2/TRBV6-3
j_gene: TRBJ2-7
d_gene: NA
abundance: few
CDR3nt: TGTGCCAGCTCGGAAGGGACGTATGGCGTCGACGACTTC
CDR3aa: CASSEGTYGVDDF

v_gene: TRBV6-1
j_gene: TRBJ2-7
d_gene: NA
abundance: NA
CDR3nt: TGTGCCAGCAGTGATTTCGGGGTGGGCTCCTACGAGCAGTACTTC
CDR3aa: CASSDFGVGSYEQYF

v_gene: TRBV24-1
j_gene: TRBJ2-4
d_gene: TRBD1
abundance: many
CDR3nt: TGTGCCACCAGTGATTCGGGACAGGGCTTCGCCAAAAACATTCAGTACTTC
CDR3aa: CATSDSGQGFAKNIQYF

v_gene: TRBV10-3
j_gene: TRBJ1-4
d_gene: NA
abundance: many
CDR3nt: TGTGCCACCCAGGACAGCCCAACTAATGAAAAACTGTTTTTT
CDR3aa: CATQDSPTNEKLFF

v_gene: TRBV5-1
j_gene: TRBJ2-5
d_gene: NA
abundance: few
CDR3nt: TGCGCCAGCAGCTTGGCGGCGGGCTTTGGGGAGACCCAGTACTTC
CDR3aa: CASSLAAGFGETQYF

v_gene: TRBV6-1
j_gene: TRBJ1-1
d_gene: NA
abundance: few
CDR3nt: TGTGCCAGCAGCCCCGAGGGGTGGAACACTGAAGCTTTCTTT
CDR3aa: CASSPEGWNTEAFF

v_gene: TRBV2
j_gene: TRBJ1-1
d_gene: NA
abundance: NA
CDR3nt: TGTGCCAGCAGTGGCCGGACGGTCTACACTGAAGCTTTCTTT
CDR3aa: CASSGRTVYTEAFF

v_gene: TRBV4-3
j_gene: TRBJ1-2
d_gene: NA
abundance: NA
CDR3nt: TGCGCCAGCAGCCAAGACGGGATACCCTACTATGGCTACACCTTC
CDR3aa: CASSQDGIPYYGYTF

v_gene: TRBV3-1
j_gene: TRBJ1-1
d_gene: NA
abundance: few
CDR3nt: TGTGCCAGCAGTTCGGGGGGGGCGCGAACTGAAGCTTTCTTT
CDR3aa: CASSSGGARTEAFF

v_gene: TRBV15
j_gene: TRBJ1-6
d_gene: NA
abundance: NA
CDR3nt: TGTGCCACCAGCAGGGCAGGGTCGGATTCACCCCTCCACTTT
CDR3aa: CATSRAGSDSPLHF

v_gene: TRBV6-1
j_gene: TRBJ1-3
d_gene: NA
abundance: NA
CDR3nt: TGTGCCAACAGAACAGATTCTGGAAACACCATATATTTT
CDR3aa: CANRTDSGNTIYF

v_gene: TRBV20-1
j_gene: TRBJ1-2
d_gene: TRBD1
abundance: many
CDR3nt: TGCAGTGCTAGGGAGACAGGGATTGTCTACACCTTC
CDR3aa: CSARETGIVYTF

v_gene: TRBV20-1
j_gene: TRBJ2-3
d_gene: NA
abundance: many
CDR3nt: TGCAGTGCTGCCCCACTAGGGGTGGATACGCAGTATTTT
CDR3aa: CSAAPLGVDTQYF

v_gene: TRBV2
j_gene: TRBJ1-1
d_gene: NA
abundance: few
CDR3nt: TGTGCCAGCAGTGAAGTTGGTCGCCCTAGGGGAGCTTTCTTT
CDR3aa: CASSEVGRPRGAFF

v_gene: TRBV11-1
j_gene: TRBJ2-2
d_gene: TRBD1
abundance: NA
CDR3nt: TGTGCCAGCAGCTTAGGGTTCGGGACAGTGAACACCGGGGAGCTGTTTTTT
CDR3aa: CASSLGFGTVNTGELFF

v_gene: TRBV11-2
j_gene: TRBJ2-3
d_gene: TRBD1
abundance: NA
CDR3nt: TGTGCCAGCAGCCTCCGGACAGGGGGGGACACAGATACGCAGTATTTT
CDR3aa: CASSLRTGGDTDTQYF

v_gene: TRBV7-2
j_gene: TRBJ2-7
d_gene: NA
abundance: many
CDR3nt: TGTGCCAGCAGCTTAGTTGGACCGCTCTCCTACGAGCAGTACTTC
CDR3aa: CASSLVGPLSYEQYF

v_gene: TRBV6-1
j_gene: TRBJ2-1
d_gene: TRBD1
abundance: once
CDR3nt: TGTGCCAGCTCACCAGGGACAGGGCTTAGCAATGAGCAGTTCTTC
CDR3aa: CASSPGTGLSNEQFF

v_gene: TRBV30
j_gene: TRBJ1-6
d_gene: TRBD1
abundance: NA
CDR3nt: TGTGCCTGGCGGGACAGGGAAAATTCACCCCTCCACTTT
CDR3aa: CAWRDRENSPLHF

v_gene: TRBV5-1
j_gene: TRBJ1-5
d_gene: TRBD1
abundance: many
CDR3nt: TGTGCCAGCAGTTTAGGGGGCGCCAATCAGCCCCAGCATTTT
CDR3aa: CASSLGGANQPQHF

v_gene: TRBV7-2
j_gene: TRBJ2-3
d_gene: NA
abundance: few
CDR3nt: TGTGCCAGCAGCAAGACAGGCACAGATACGCAGTATTTT
CDR3aa: CASSKTGTDTQYF

v_gene: TRBV2
j_gene: TRBJ2-2
d_gene: TRBD1
abundance: NA
CDR3nt: TGTGCCAGCAAGGACAGGGATTTCACCGGGGAGCTGTTTTTT
CDR3aa: CASKDRDFTGELFF

v_gene: TRBV20-1
j_gene: TRBJ1-2
d_gene: NA
abundance: many
CDR3nt: TGCAGTGCTAGAGACAGACAATCTGGCTACACCTTC
CDR3aa: CSARDRQSGYTF

v_gene: TRBV2
j_gene: TRBJ2-7
d_gene: NA
abundance: many
CDR3nt: TGTGCCAGCAGAAAGGAGGTTGGCGAGCAGTACTTC
CDR3aa: CASRKEVGEQYF

v_gene: TRBV9
j_gene: TRBJ1-2
d_gene: TRBD1
abundance: NA
CDR3nt: TGTGCCAGCAGCGGATCCGGGACAGGGGGCGATGGCTACACCTTC
CDR3aa: CASSGSGTGGDGYTF

v_gene: TRBV11-1
j_gene: TRBJ2-7
d_gene: NA
abundance: few
CDR3nt: TGTGCCAGCAGCTTAACTATACCGGGGCCTGACTACGAGCAGTACTTC
CDR3aa: CASSLTIPGPDYEQYF

v_gene: TRBV12-3/TRBV12-4
j_gene: TRBJ1-2
d_gene: NA
abundance: NA
CDR3nt: TGTGCCAGCAGTTTATCGCAGGGCGGGGGCTACACCTTC
CDR3aa: CASSLSQGGGYTF

v_gene: TRBV25-1
j_gene: TRBJ2-3
d_gene: NA
abundance: NA
CDR3nt: TGTGCCAGCAGTCCGGACAGTCCCCTGAATACGCAGTATTTT
CDR3aa: CASSPDSPLNTQYF

v_gene: TRBV2
j_gene: TRBJ1-2
d_gene: NA
abundance: many
CDR3nt: TGTGCCAGCAGTGACTCAGGGTTTGATGGCTACACCTTC
CDR3aa: CASSDSGFDGYTF

v_gene: TRBV20-1
j_gene: TRBJ1-1
d_gene: NA
abundance: NA
CDR3nt: TGCAGTGCTAGAAGCGTAGGGGAAGCTTTCTTT
CDR3aa: CSARSVGEAFF

v_gene: TRBV7-2
j_gene: TRBJ1-1
d_gene: NA
abundance: NA
CDR3nt: TGCGCCAGCAGCTCCCTCCCCGGGCTGGACACTGAAGCTTTCTTT
CDR3aa: CASSSLPGLDTEAFF

v_gene: TRBV6-1
j_gene: TRBJ1-6
d_gene: NA
abundance: NA
CDR3nt: TGTGCCAGCAGTACCGGGCCCTTTAATTCACCCCTCCACTTT
CDR3aa: CASSTGPFNSPLHF

v_gene: TRBV25-1
j_gene: TRBJ2-5
d_gene: NA
abundance: many
CDR3nt: TGTGCCAGCAGTGGAATGGGGTTTAGGGAGACCCAGTACTTC
CDR3aa: CASSGMGFRETQYF

v_gene: TRBV11-3
j_gene: TRBJ1-2
d_gene: NA
abundance: once
CDR3nt: TGTGCCAGCAGCTTAGACGGGATCTATGGCTACACCTTC
CDR3aa: CASSLDGIYGYTF

v_gene: TRBV11-1
j_gene: TRBJ1-6
d_gene: NA
abundance: many
CDR3nt: TGTGCCAGCAGCCACCAGGAGAATTCACCCCTCCACTTT
CDR3aa: CASSHQENSPLHF

v_gene: TRBV5-1
j_gene: TRBJ2-2
d_gene: TRBD2
abundance: NA
CDR3nt: TGCGCCAGCAGCGGATTGGGACTAGCGGGGCAAACCGCCACCGGGGAGCTGTTTTTT
CDR3aa: CASSGLGLAGQTATGELFF

v_gene: TRBV4-1
j_gene: TRBJ2-2
d_gene: NA
abundance: many
CDR3nt: TGCGCCAGCAGCCAAGCCAGCACCGGGGAGCTGTTTTTT
CDR3aa: CASSQASTGELFF

v_gene: TRBV30
j_gene: TRBJ2-5
d_gene: NA
abundance: few
CDR3nt: TGTGCCTGGAGTGTTACAGGATCCATGGAGACCCAGTACTTC
CDR3aa: CAWSVTGSMETQYF

v_gene: TRBV7-2
j_gene: TRBJ2-1
d_gene: TRBD2
abundance: few
CDR3nt: TGTGCCAGCAGCTTCCGGACTAGCGGGGGCAATGAGCAGTTCTTC
CDR3aa: CASSFRTSGGNEQFF

v_gene: TRBV20-1
j_gene: TRBJ2-3
d_gene: NA
abundance: NA
CDR3nt: TGCAGTGCTAGAGATGGGGGTTTT
CDR3aa: CSARDGGF

v_gene: TRBV29-1
j_gene: TRBJ2-3
d_gene: NA
abundance: NA
CDR3nt: TGCAGCGGGACGACCCGGGACAGCACAGATACGCAGTATTTT
CDR3aa: CSGTTRDSTDTQYF

v_gene: TRBV10-3
j_gene: TRBJ1-1
d_gene: TRBD1
abundance: NA
CDR3nt: TGTGCCAGCAGTTACGACAGGGTGGACACTGAAGCTTTCTTT
CDR3aa: CASSYDRVDTEAFF

v_gene: TRBV10-3
j_gene: TRBJ1-2
d_gene: TRBD1
abundance: many
CDR3nt: TGTGCCAGCGACAGGGGCCTACTCTATGGCTACACCTTC
CDR3aa: CASDRGLLYGYTF

v_gene: TRBV20-1
j_gene: TRBJ1-5
d_gene: NA
abundance: many
CDR3nt: TGCAGTGCTAAAACATTATGGAGCGATCAGCCCCAGCATTTT
CDR3aa: CSAKTLWSDQPQHF